Listed below are T cell receptor beta chains from one sample, sequenced in a study of shared T cell receptors in the human thymus. Profiling relied on immunoSEQ multiplex PCR, and the TCRdb table lists in-frame clones only, not all of them. The table lists some 660,000 clones, approximately 89% of them singletons, with about 0.0094% in the top ten. These data were also reused for a study on human thymus T cells.

The sequencing sample was made of thymocytes. The receptors here all came from a boy under two years old with a congenital heart defect. Each CDR3 is given with its conserved first and last residue.

>TRBV6-1
CASSEVTLLRGTGELFF
>TRBV5-1
CASSLGRGQPQHF
>TRBV4-3
CASSQSYRGNEQYF
>TRBV2
CASSESRGWGYTF
>TRBV7-8
CASTLGAGGHEQYF
>TRBV21-1
CARSKEGQGGEAFF
>TRBV4-1
CASSQDPWAGISRSPRGNEQFF
>TRBV19
CASSFPRVSRGNEQFF
>TRBV28
CASNIHGELFF
>TRBV5-4
CASFDSGTSDEQFF
>TRBV7-9
CASSLVGSFSPLHF
>TRBV19
CASSDPQGSSYEQYF
>TRBV5-5
CASSPGGAGHSNQPQHF
>TRBV7-2
CASSLRAGTYEQYF
>TRBV5-1
CASSPTDRVVENEQFF
>TRBV28
CASSLCTRTGGLVCNTEAFF
>TRBV27
CASSSPGRTYNEQFF
>TRBV7-2
CASSLADSIAKNIQYF
>TRBV4-3
CASSQEEGTEAFF
>TRBV27
CASSERGGHETQYF
>TRBV7-2
CASSEGLDQETQYF
>TRBV4-1
CASSQTGVGGKLFF
>TRBV6-1
CAGEVNMNTEAFF
>TRBV4-3
CASSQRTGGGYEQYF
>TRBV6-5
CASRKPRGIGEAFF
>TRBV9
CASSSGDQPQHF
>TRBV30
CAWSVDRKSRWEQYF
>TRBV28
CASSGQGRDGYTF
>TRBV11-2
CASSLYPTRGTDTQYF
>TRBV4-3
CASSQDLAGGPDTQYF
>TRBV4-3
CASSQDLASSYNEQFF
>TRBV28
CASRQSNEQYF
>TRBV19
CASSPGLADTTGELFF
>TRBV28
CATAGTSGSSWTDTQYF
>TRBV28
CASSLSPLGQASGNTIYF
>TRBV30
CAWSVAPVTEQYF
>TRBV28
CASSPGPGHLYEQYF
>TRBV5-1
CASSSGLAYEQYF
>TRBV14
CASSQDADYYEQYF
>TRBV7-9
CASSYYEVRAQETQYF